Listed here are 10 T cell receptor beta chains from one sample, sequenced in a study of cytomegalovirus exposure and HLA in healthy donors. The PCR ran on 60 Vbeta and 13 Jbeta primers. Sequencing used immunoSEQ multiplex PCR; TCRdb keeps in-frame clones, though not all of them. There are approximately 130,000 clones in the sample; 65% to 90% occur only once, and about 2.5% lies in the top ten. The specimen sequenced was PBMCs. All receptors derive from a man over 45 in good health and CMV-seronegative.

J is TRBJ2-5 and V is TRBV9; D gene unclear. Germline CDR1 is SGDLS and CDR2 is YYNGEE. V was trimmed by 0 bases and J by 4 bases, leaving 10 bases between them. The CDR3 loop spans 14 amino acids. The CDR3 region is CASSVAQRAETQYF. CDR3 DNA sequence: TGTGCCAGCAGCGTAGCACAGAGAGCAGAGACCCAGTACTTC.

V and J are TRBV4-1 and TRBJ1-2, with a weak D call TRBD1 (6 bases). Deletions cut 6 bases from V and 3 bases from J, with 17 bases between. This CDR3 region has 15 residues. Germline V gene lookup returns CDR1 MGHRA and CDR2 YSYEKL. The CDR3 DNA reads TGCGCCAGCAGTCAAAGGGGGGGCGGCGACTATGGCTACACCTTC. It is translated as CASSQRGGGDYGYTF.

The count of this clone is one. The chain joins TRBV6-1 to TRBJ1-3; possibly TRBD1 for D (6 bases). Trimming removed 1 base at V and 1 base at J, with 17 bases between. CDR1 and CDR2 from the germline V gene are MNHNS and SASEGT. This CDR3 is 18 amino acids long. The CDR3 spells CASSEVIRTVSSGNTIYF. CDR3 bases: TGTGCCAGCAGTGAAGTGATAAGGACAGTATCTTCTGGAAACACCATATATTTT.

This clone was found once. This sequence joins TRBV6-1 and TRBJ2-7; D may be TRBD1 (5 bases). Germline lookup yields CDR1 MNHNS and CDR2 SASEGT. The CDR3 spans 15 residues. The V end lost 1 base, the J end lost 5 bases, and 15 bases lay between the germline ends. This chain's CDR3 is CASSEVWTSRNEQYF. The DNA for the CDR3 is TGTGCCAGCAGTGAAGTTTGGACATCTCGAAACGAGCAGTACTTC.

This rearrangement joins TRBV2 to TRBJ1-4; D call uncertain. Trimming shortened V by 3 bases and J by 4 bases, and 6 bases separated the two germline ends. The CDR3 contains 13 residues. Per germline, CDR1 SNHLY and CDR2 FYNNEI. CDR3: CASSDELNEKLFF. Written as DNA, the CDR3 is TGTGCCAGCAGTGACGAGCTTAATGAAAAACTGTTTTTT.

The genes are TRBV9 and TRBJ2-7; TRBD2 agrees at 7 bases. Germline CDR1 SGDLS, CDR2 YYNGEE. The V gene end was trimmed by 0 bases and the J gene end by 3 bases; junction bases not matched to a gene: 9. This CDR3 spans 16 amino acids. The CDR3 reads CASSVDGGGYDYEQYF. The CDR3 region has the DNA TGTGCCAGCAGCGTAGATGGGGGGGGGTACGACTACGAGCAGTACTTC.

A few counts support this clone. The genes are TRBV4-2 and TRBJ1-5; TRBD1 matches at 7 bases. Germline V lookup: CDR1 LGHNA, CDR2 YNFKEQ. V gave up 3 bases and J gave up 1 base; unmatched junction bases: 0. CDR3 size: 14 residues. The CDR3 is CASSQGQSNQPQHF. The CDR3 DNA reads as TGTGCCAGCAGCCAGGGACAGAGCAATCAGCCCCAGCATTTT.

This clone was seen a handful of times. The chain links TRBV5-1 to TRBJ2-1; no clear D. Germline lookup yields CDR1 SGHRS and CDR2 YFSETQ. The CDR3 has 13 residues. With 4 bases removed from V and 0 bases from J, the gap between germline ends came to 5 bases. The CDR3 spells CASSLSSYNEQFF. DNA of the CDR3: TGCGCCAGCAGCCTGAGCTCCTACAATGAGCAGTTCTTC.

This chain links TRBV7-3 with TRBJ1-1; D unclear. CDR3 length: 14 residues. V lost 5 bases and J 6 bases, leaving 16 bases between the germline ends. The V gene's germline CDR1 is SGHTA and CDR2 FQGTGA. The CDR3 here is CASSASGSYAEAFF. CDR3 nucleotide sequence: TGTGCCAGCAGCGCCTCCGGGAGCTACGCTGAAGCTTTCTTT.

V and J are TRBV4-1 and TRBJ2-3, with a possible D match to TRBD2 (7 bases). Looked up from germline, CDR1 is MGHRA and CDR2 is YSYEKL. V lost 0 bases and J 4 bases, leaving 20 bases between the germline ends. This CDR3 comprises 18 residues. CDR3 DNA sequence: TGCGCCAGCAGCCAAGAAGGGTTAGGGTGGGGGGGCGCAGATACGCAGTATTTT. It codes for CASSQEGLGWGGADTQYF.